This TCR beta chain is drawn from a study of blood T cell repertoires in COVID-19 (dated by TCRdb to about 2020). With regard to the full study: The collaborator samples originated in the United States, Italy and Spain and spanned the acute and convalescent phases of COVID-19. The prospective study material was composed of cDNA or gDNA derived from T cells, B-cell-depleted T cells, or PBMCs. The dataset comprised deeply sampled blood TCRbeta repertoires from subjects exposed to, actively infected with, or recovered from COVID-19. The repertoires were released in a freely available public database intended as a resource for research on the immune response to SARS-CoV-2. Samples came from the ongoing ImmuneRACE study (first 160 participants) plus 1,254 subjects from 6 global collaborators. The sample metadata nearly always contained a de-identified subject ID, COVID-19 status, age in years and sex. Where available, HLA class I and class II types were obtained from metadata supplied by the sample provider rather than from assay-based typing.

Details on this clone: There is no known antigen for this receptor. Per-base quality was not reported, and no clone a single base away is much larger than it.

Collaborating institutions collected whole blood in K2EDTA tubes following their own protocols. Collaborator samples were shipped for TCRbeta analysis as frozen whole blood, isolated PBMCs, or DNA extracted from either sample type. CDR1 and CDR2, per the germline V gene, are SGHRS and YFSETQ. Spanning cysteine to phenylalanine, the CDR3 consists of 17 amino acids. The read is trimmed to its CDR3 DNA, 51 bases read in frame from base 1. Trimming takes 4 bases off V and 4 bases off J; junction bases not matched to a gene: 6. TCRbeta CDR3 regions were amplified from genomic DNA using the immunoSEQ Assay, a bias-controlled multiplex PCR. The authors processed their data as follows. Nucleated cell counts per sample were estimated from amplification of reference gene primers within the assay. To quantify the absolute abundance of each unique TCRbeta CDR3 rearrangement, sequence reads were collapsed and filtered. Productive Simpson clonality was computed per sample as the square root of Simpson's diversity index over productive rearrangements. Not all clones reach the TCRdb copy of this immuneACCESS table, which keeps in-frame sequences only. Checked studies attribute under half of the gap to unresolved V genes and leave the rest unexplained. That table is the source of V, J and clone size, and D and trimming were worked out from the DNA. In this sample the table shows just under 65,000 clones, 70% to 80% of which occur a single time. The top ten clones comprise roughly half of the sample.

Points the paper makes about the study in general: How much clinical and demographic metadata was included differed by source and by participant, and the metadata was provided uncurated.

Material: peripheral blood. The clonotype was recovered from a woman older than 75 with acute or convalescent COVID-19. This receptor chain uses TRBV5-1 and TRBJ2-2, with 14 bases aligning to TRBD2. The nucleotide sequence is TGCGCCAGCAGCATGGGACTAGCGGGAGCGGGCACCGGGGAGCTGTTTTTT. Its translation reads: CASSMGLAGAGTGELFF.